The 15 T cell receptor beta chains below were found in one sample sequenced in a study of radiation and T cells in renal cell carcinoma. As for time point: blood 4 weeks post-SBRT, at nephrectomy. The sample's treatment: 15 Gy SBRT to primary tumor, nephrectomy 4 weeks later. Sequencing used immunoSEQ multiplex PCR; TCRdb keeps in-frame clones, though not all of them. The sample yields 40,000 to 45,000 clones, around four fifths seen once. The specimen comprised blood, sampled from a patient whose treatment included radiotherapy and nephrectomy. Source of these receptors: a woman in her seventies with renal cell carcinoma.

The V call is TRBV15, the J call TRBJ2-7; no definite D call. This CDR3 contains 10 residues. Per the germline V gene, CDR1 is LNHNV and CDR2 is YYDKDF (reference sequence). The V end lost 1 base, the J end lost 9 bases, and 4 bases lay between the germline ends. CDR3 nucleotides: TGTGCCACCAGCAGAGCTCGGCAGTACTTC. It encodes CATSRARQYF.

This rearrangement joins TRBV27 to TRBJ2-7; D may be TRBD1 (5 bases). The CDR3 totals 13 residues. V lost 2 bases and J 4 bases, leaving 9 bases between the germline ends. The V gene's germline CDR1 is MNHEY and CDR2 SMNVEV (reference sequence). The CDR3, as DNA: TGTGCCAGCAGTTTAAGGGCAGGGTACGAGCAGTACTTC. Protein product: CASSLRAGYEQYF.

This chain uses TRBV6-1 with TRBJ1-4; no clear D gene. CDR1 is MNHNS and CDR2 is SASEGT in the germline V gene. CDR3 length: 17 residues. Trimming left V 4 bases short and J 0 bases short, with 15 bases between. The CDR3 loop is CASSGITRAPTNEKLFF. For the CDR3, the DNA is TGTGCCAGCAGTGGGATCACTAGGGCCCCAACTAATGAAAAACTGTTTTTT.

The chain carries TRBV7-9 and TRBJ2-7; D gene unclear. Deletions cut 5 bases from V and 11 bases from J, with 16 bases between. CDR1 SEHNR and CDR2 FQNEAQ come from the germline V gene (reference sequence). The CDR3 totals 12 residues. Here the CDR3 reads CASSVDLGGKYF. CDR3 nucleotides: TGTGCCAGCAGCGTGGACCTGGGCGGAAAGTACTTC.

The gene calls are TRBV15 and TRBJ1-5; tentatively, D is TRBD1 (5 bases). This CDR3 contains 16 residues. With 0 bases removed from V and 2 bases from J, the gap between germline ends came to 11 bases. Germline-derived CDR1 and CDR2 are LNHNV and YYDKDF (reference sequence). CDR3 bases: TGTGCCACCAGCAGAGATAGGGGAGGCCGCAATCAGCCCCAGCATTTT. It encodes CATSRDRGGRNQPQHF. The full variable domain, with the rest looked up from reference TRBV15 and TRBJ1-5, is DAMVIQNPRYQVTQFGKPVTLSCSQTLNHNVMYWYQQKSSQAPKLLFHYYDKDFNNEADTPDNFQSRRPNTSFCFLDIRSPGLGDTAMYLCATSRDRGGRNQPQHFGDGTRLSIL.

The rearrangement joins TRBV18 to TRBJ2-7; possible D gene TRBD1, 6 bases. V was trimmed by 6 bases and J by 2 bases, leaving 14 bases between them. CDR1 is KGHSH, CDR2 LQKENI, per germline. The CDR3 sequence is 14 residues long. For the CDR3, the DNA is TGTGCCAGCTCGCAAGGGACATCAGCCTACGAGCAGTACTTC. This encodes CASSQGTSAYEQYF.

The V gene is TRBV20-1, the J gene TRBJ2-1, with D tentatively TRBD2 (6 bases). Germline V CDR1 and CDR2: DFQATT, SNEGSKA (reference sequence). V shed 2 bases and J shed 8 bases, with 7 bases lying between them. The CDR3 has 11 residues. The CDR3 coding sequence is TGCAGTGCTAGATGGGGGGATGAGCAGTTCTTC. Translating it yields CSARWGDEQFF.

This chain links TRBV7-8 with TRBJ2-4; 10 nucleotides align to TRBD1. The CDR3 contains 18 residues. From germline, CDR1 is SGHVS and CDR2 FQNEAQ. V shed 4 bases and J 1 base; nucleotides not matched to a gene: 10. CDR3 loop: CASSSHGTGVGAKNIQYF. Written as DNA, the CDR3 is TGTGCCAGCAGCTCCCACGGGACAGGGGTTGGGGCCAAAAACATTCAGTACTTC.

The chain links TRBV7-9 to TRBJ2-3, with a tentative D call TRBD1 (6 bases). CDR3 size: 15 residues. V was cut by 9 bases and J by 4 bases, with 20 bases left in between. In germline, CDR1 is SEHNR, CDR2 FQNEAQ (reference sequence). CDR3 nucleotide sequence: TGTGCCAGTACAGATGATCGACAGGCTCCAGATACGCAGTATTTT. The encoded protein is CASTDDRQAPDTQYF.

The rearrangement joins TRBV13 to TRBJ2-7; TRBD2 matches 8 bases. Unmatched junction bases numbered 6, after V lost 6 bases and J lost 2 bases. The CDR3 has 14 amino acids. CDR1 and CDR2 from the germline V gene are PRHDT and FYEKMQ (reference sequence). CDR3 DNA sequence: TGTGCCAGCAGGTCAGCGGGAGACACCTACGAGCAGTACTTC. Translation: CASRSAGDTYEQYF.

This chain uses TRBV4-2 with TRBJ1-1, with TRBD1 identical over 7 bases. The length of the CDR3 is 16 residues. V gave up 4 bases and J gave up 3 bases; unmatched junction bases: 11. Germline-derived CDR1 and CDR2 are LGHNA and YNFKEQ. CDR3 sequence reads: CASSLFFTGDYTEAFF. DNA of the CDR3: TGTGCCAGCAGCCTCTTCTTTACAGGGGACTACACTGAAGCTTTCTTT.

The CDR3 loop is CAWTTGLAKNIQYF. For the CDR3, the DNA is TGTGCCTGGACAACGGGACTAGCCAAAAACATTCAGTACTTC. The chain carries TRBV30 and TRBJ2-4, with a tentative D call TRBD2 (6 bases). Germline V gives CDR1 GTSNPN, CDR2 SVGIG (reference sequence). V gave up 4 bases and J gave up 0 bases, with 10 bases separating them. The CDR3 sequence is 14 residues long.

The CDR3 bases are TGTGCCAGCAGTGACAGGGGGCGGATGAACACTGAAGCTTTCTTT. This gives the protein CASSDRGRMNTEAFF. V is TRBV27 and J is TRBJ1-1; TRBD1 agrees at 10 bases. CDR1 MNHEY and CDR2 SMNVEV come from the germline V gene (reference sequence). Trimming removed 5 bases from V and 0 bases from J; junction bases left unmatched: 3. The CDR3 is 15 residues long.

The chain has TRBV30 and TRBJ2-5; tentatively, D is TRBD1 (6 bases). The CDR3 totals 12 residues. Germline V lookup: CDR1 GTSNPN, CDR2 SVGIG (reference sequence). Trimming took 0 bases from V and 5 from J, leaving 7 bases between them. CDR3 sequence: CAWSVGGETQYF. CDR3 sequence (DNA): TGTGCCTGGAGTGTTGGGGGCGAGACCCAGTACTTC.

There are a few counts of this clone. This chain connects TRBV14 to TRBJ1-1; D is perhaps TRBD1 (6 bases). In germline, CDR1 is SGHDN, CDR2 FVKESK. V was cut by 3 bases and J by 1 base, with 12 bases left in between. The CDR3 sequence is 15 residues long. DNA of the CDR3: TGTGCCAGCAGCCAGCAACCACAGGGGAACACTGAAGCTTTCTTT. Translation gives CASSQQPQGNTEAFF. Filled out from reference TRBV14 and TRBJ1-1, the complete variable domain reads EAGVTQFPSHSVIEKGQTVTLRCDPISGHDNLYWYRRVMGKEIKFLLHFVKESKQDESGMPNNRFLAERTGGTYSTLKVQPAELEDSGVYFCASSQQPQGNTEAFFGQGTRLTVV.